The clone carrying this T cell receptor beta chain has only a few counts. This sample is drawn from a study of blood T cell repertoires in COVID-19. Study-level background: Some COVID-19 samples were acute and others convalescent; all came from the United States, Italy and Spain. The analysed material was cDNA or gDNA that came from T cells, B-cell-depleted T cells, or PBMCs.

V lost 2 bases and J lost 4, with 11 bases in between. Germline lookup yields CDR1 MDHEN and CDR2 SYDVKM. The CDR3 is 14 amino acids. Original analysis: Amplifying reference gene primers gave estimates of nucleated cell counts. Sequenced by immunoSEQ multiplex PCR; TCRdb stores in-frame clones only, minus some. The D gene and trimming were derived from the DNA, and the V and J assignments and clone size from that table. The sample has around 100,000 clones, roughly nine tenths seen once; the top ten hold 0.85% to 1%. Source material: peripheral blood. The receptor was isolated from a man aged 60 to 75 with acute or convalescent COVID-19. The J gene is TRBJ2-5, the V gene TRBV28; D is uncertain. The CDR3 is CASSLGGTVETQYF. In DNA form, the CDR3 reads TGTGCCAGCAGTTTAGGTGGAACAGTAGAGACCCAGTACTTC. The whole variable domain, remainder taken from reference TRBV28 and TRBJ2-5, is DVKVTQSSRYLVKRTGEKVFLECVQDMDHENMFWYRQDPGLGLRLIYFSYDVKMKEKGDIPEGYSVSREKKERFSLILESASTNQTSMYLCASSLGGTVETQYFGPGTRLLVL.